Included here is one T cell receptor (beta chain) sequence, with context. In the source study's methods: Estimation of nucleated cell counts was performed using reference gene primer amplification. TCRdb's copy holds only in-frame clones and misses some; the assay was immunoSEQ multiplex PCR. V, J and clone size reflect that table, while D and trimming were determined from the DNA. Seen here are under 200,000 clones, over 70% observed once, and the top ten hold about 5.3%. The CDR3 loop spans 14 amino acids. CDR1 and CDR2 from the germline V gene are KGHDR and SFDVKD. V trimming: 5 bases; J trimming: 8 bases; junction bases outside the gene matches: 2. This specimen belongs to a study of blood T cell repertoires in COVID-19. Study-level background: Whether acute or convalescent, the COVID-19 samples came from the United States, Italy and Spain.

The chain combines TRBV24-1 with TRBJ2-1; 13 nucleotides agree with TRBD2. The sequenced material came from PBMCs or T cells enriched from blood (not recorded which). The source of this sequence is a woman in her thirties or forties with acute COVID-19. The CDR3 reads CATSGLAGGDEQFF. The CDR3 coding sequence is TGTGCCACCAGTGGACTAGCGGGAGGCGATGAGCAGTTCTTC.